The entry that follows covers one T cell receptor beta chain sequence. The entry originates in a study of blood T cell repertoires in COVID-19. While infection was still active, Seattle patients were enrolled and then followed longitudinally. The CDR3 sequence is 15 residues long. V was shortened by 2 bases and J by 0 bases, with 8 bases between the two germline ends. The V gene's germline CDR1 is MNHNY and CDR2 SVGAGI (reference sequence). The method was immunoSEQ multiplex PCR; TCRdb's version includes in-frame clones alone and lacks a portion of them. The profile covers 250,000 to 350,000 clones, with 88% appearing a single time and 11% taken by the ten largest.

This receptor was identified in a woman in her 30s with COVID-19, enrolled during active disease. The chain links TRBV6-6 to TRBJ2-1; D remains unclear. The sample taken for sequencing was peripheral blood. For the CDR3, the DNA is TGTGCCAGCAGTTACGGCCGGAGCTCCTACAATGAGCAGTTCTTC. Translated: CASSYGRSSYNEQFF.